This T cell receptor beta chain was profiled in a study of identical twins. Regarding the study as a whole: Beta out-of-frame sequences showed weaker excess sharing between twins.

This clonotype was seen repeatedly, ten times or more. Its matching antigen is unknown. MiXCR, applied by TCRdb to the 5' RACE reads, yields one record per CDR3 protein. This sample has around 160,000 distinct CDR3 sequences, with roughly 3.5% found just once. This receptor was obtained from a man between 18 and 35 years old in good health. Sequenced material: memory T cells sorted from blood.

The CDR3 sequence: CAISESTGGPDTQYF. DNA of the CDR3: TGTGCCATCAGTGAGTCGACGGGAGGACCGGATACGCAGTATTTT. The chain uses TRBV10-3 and TRBJ2-3; 7 nucleotides align to TRBD2. The V gene's germline CDR1 is ENHRY and CDR2 SYGVKD. J lost 6 bases, V lost 0 bases, and 6 bases had no gene match. The CDR3 is 15 amino acids.